These T cell receptor beta chains were read from a single sample in a study of shared clonotypes between healthy human individuals. TCRdb's table, derived via immunoSEQ multiplex PCR, lists solely in-frame clones and lacks some. Among some 2.3 million clones listed, over 85% were seen once. The sample consisted of naive CD4+ T cells from PBMCs. Every receptor here comes from a man aged 18 to 30 in good health. Some clones in this sample may be carry-over from other donors' samples. Each CDR3 is given with its conserved first and last residue. D genes are given only for firm matches. Size is omitted from some rows. Given values are once, few, many or a class for expanded clones.

V gene	D gene	J gene	clone size	CDR3 protein	CDR3 DNA
TRBV5-4	TRBD2	TRBJ2-1	NA	CASSLGLAGANEQFF	TGTGCCAGCAGCTTGGGTCTAGCGGGAGCGAATGAGCAGTTCTTC
TRBV25-1	NA	TRBJ1-4	NA	CASSENPRPGGHGEKLFF	TGTGCCAGCAGTGAGAATCCACGCCCGGGGGGTCACGGTGAAAAACTGTTTTTT
TRBV18	TRBD1	TRBJ2-7	NA	CASSPSTGGVLGEQYF	TGTGCCAGCTCACCCTCGACAGGGGGCGTCTTGGGCGAGCAGTACTTC
TRBV5-8	TRBD2	TRBJ2-2	NA	CARAGVYANTGELFF	TGTGCCCGTGCGGGGGTCTACGCGAACACCGGGGAGCTGTTTTTT
TRBV19	NA	TRBJ1-3	NA	CASSPTIGGNTIYF	TGTGCCAGTAGTCCGACGATAGGCGGAAACACCATATATTTT
TRBV28	TRBD1	TRBJ1-2	NA	CASSPGQGRGYGYTF	TGTGCCAGCAGTCCCGGACAGGGGCGTGGCTATGGCTACACCTTC
TRBV11-2	NA	TRBJ2-1	NA	CASSLVGEKNQRFF	TGTGCCAGCAGCTTAGTAGGTGAGAAGAACCAGAGGTTCTTC
TRBV2	TRBD1	TRBJ1-1	few	CASSPSGGGDTEAFF	TGTGCCAGCAGTCCCTCAGGGGGTGGAGACACTGAAGCTTTCTTT
TRBV28	TRBD1	TRBJ2-7	NA	CASRWTGGSYEQYF	TGTGCCAGCAGATGGACAGGAGGCTCCTACGAGCAGTACTTC
TRBV28	TRBD1	TRBJ1-6	NA	CASSSGSAGGSVSPLHF	TGTGCCTCATCCTCAGGCTCGGCAGGGGGCTCGGTTTCACCCCTCCACTTT